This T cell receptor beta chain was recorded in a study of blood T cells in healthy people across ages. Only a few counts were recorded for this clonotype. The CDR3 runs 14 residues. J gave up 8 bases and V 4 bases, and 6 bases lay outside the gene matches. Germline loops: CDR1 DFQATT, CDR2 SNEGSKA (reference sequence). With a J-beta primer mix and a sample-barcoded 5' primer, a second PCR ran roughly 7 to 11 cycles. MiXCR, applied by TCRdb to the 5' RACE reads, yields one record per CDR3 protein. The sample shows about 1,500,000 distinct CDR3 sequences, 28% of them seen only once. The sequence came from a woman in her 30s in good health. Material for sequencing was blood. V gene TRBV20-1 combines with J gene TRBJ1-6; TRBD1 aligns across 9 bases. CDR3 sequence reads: CSATRTGEDSPLHF. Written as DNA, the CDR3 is TGCAGTGCTACCCGGACAGGGGAGGATTCACCCCTCCACTTT.